This TCR beta chain was retrieved from a study of cytomegalovirus exposure and HLA in healthy donors (dated by TCRdb to 2016 to 2017). Background on the whole study: An earlier analysis of some 620 of the donors reported about 280 Gb of sequence data and 117 million unique TCR beta sequences obtained from about 180 million T cells. Approximately 310 gigabases of sequencing data and around 90 million unique TCR sequences made up an early release that covered around 640 HLA-typed donors. Among the approximately 420 genotyped donors, around 81% belonged to the genetic ancestry cluster associated with self-reported Caucasian donors. The study was designed to test whether signatures of past pathogen exposure could be identified by cataloging public T cell receptors. The study used immunosequencing to profile the T cell repertoires of 666 subjects and linked those repertoires to cytomegalovirus serostatus. A separate validation cohort of about 110 different subjects was used in addition to the roughly 700-subject first cohort. The study combined high-throughput TCR immunosequencing, statistical association of individual TCRs with disease status, and machine learning to predict cytomegalovirus infection status. To study patterns of TCR occurrence, a later analysis re-analyzed previously published TCR beta repertoires from 666 donors and added high-resolution HLA genotyping. The later analysis used no new phenotypic data to find candidate immune exposures, relying instead on TCR beta sequences and their occurrence across donors. An earlier analysis of more than 450 of the donors used high-throughput TCR beta sequencing to judge whether each TCR beta V gene segment behaved as functional or pseudogenic. Donor age, sex, ethnicity and CMV serostatus were compiled alongside the repertoire data. A later genetic analysis took genome-wide SNP genotypes for about 65% of the 666 donors and used that subset as a discovery cohort. Every discovery cohort repertoire had been produced on one sequencing platform. Both class I and class II loci were covered by HLA typing, at four-digit resolution. The number of typed donors differed by locus: about 620-630 for A, B, C, DRB1 and DQB1; 500 to 550 for DQA1; approximately 600 for DPA1; and around 490 for DPB1. Because of strong linkage in the cohort, roughly five DR-DQ haplotypes were treated as single units for association and clustering. Among about 370 genotyped donors of the cohort, an average of around 250,000 unique TCR beta nucleotide sequences was sequenced per donor, of which 15% to 20% were non-productive. Study-wide conclusions, independent of this receptor: A few of the identified cytomegalovirus-associated TCR beta chains were confirmed in vitro to be specific for cytomegalovirus antigens. In this cohort, only TCR beta chains were sequenced, and detectable features were limited by the absence of alpha or paired-chain data. Most TCR sequences were observed very rarely across donors, whereas some public TCRs were present in many individuals. Immune exposure information for the cohort was limited to CMV serostatus. According to the authors, the approach could potentially be generalized to other disease states and immunological phenotypes. Roughly uniform sequencing depth across donors was assumed in presence/absence analyses, although this assumption may not hold. The classifier was reported to diagnose cytomegalovirus status with high specificity and sensitivity in both the original cohort and the validation cohort. According to a later analysis, most CMV-associated TCR beta chains appeared to be HLA-restricted, and the HLA associations seemed to be driven largely by CMV exposure. A further reported finding was that TCR beta sequences accurately predicted the HLA-A and HLA-B alleles for most subjects in the first cohort. A later analysis associated 16,951 TCR beta sequences with specific HLA alleles at a false discovery rate of 0.05. Compared with the approximately 720-donor mean, donors in an Asian-associated ancestry cluster had fewer N-insertions in productive TCRs, according to a later genetic analysis. An earlier analysis of roughly 570 of the donors showed that most TCR beta V segments appeared in productive rearrangements either about 87% or about 30% of the time, which broadly matched IMGT annotations. Correlated functional status among segregating V segments might reflect linkage disequilibrium, but an unknown experimental factor could not be ruled out. In a later genetic analysis, a missense DCLRE1C variant was associated with V-gene and J-gene trimming of TCR beta chains, and the association was replicated in an independent cohort. The 87-base-pair reads could not distinguish some IMGT-functional V segments, including TRBV6-2 and TRBV6-3, so those segments were excluded. A total of fewer than 200 TCR beta chains were listed by the study as associated with cytomegalovirus. The earlier analysis of around 600 of the donors excluded roughly 16 rarely observed V segments, including chromosome 9 orphons, because counts were too low. A later analysis found that HLA-associated TCR beta chains were more clonally expanded and had lower generation probabilities than equally common non-associated chains. A group of highly shared sequence variants was considered likely to be a technical artifact of the sequencing pipeline. Strong co-occurrence of HLA alleles, especially DR and DQ, made assigning TCR associations to individual alleles difficult. Because HLA typing was missing for some donors at each locus, association tests included only the typed subset. According to a later analysis, parvovirus B19, influenza, CMV and Epstein-Barr virus appeared linked to several top co-occurrence clusters. A later analysis found that TCR association rates varied across HLA loci, with DRB1 alleles showing the most associated TCRs and HLA-C alleles the fewest.

The method was the immunoSEQ multiplex PCR assay. The multiplex PCR relied on a mix of 60 forward primers for TCR Vbeta segments and 13 reverse primers for TCR Jbeta segments. The CDR3 region of rearranged TCR beta genes was amplified from genomic DNA with a multiplex PCR assay. The Illumina HiSeq System was used to sequence the amplified TCR beta libraries as 87-base-pair reads. The authors' analysis ran thus. A later analysis counted tens of millions of unique TCR beta chains across the 670 or so repertoires, and some 12 million of these chains were shared by at least two donors. Raw reads were error-corrected and collapsed into unique sequences with a nearest-neighbor algorithm that merged closely related sequences to remove PCR and sequencing errors. Alignment of CDR3 sequences to IMGT reference sequences was used to assign V, D and J gene segments. For a sequence to be retained, at least a six-nucleotide match to both a V gene segment and a J gene segment was required. Rearrangements were classified as productive when the CDR3 lacked stop codons and remained in frame with V and J, and all other rearrangements were classified as non-productive. CDR3 was defined by IMGT convention, running from the second conserved V-encoded cysteine to the conserved J-encoded phenylalanine. The earlier analysis of roughly 590 of the donors excluded any sequence lacking an unambiguous match to a single V gene segment. An earlier analysis of about 590 of the donors classified V segments as functional when productive rearrangements were above 56.7% and as segregating when the standard deviation between donors was above 5%. A statistical classification framework was developed to diagnose cytomegalovirus status using the catalog of TCR beta chain sequences. In a later analysis, V and J genes were assigned by comparing TCR nucleotide sequences against IMGT/GENE-DB human TR gene sequences. The TCRdist pipeline was used in a later analysis to assign CDR3 sequences and most-parsimonious VDJ recombination scenarios. In a later analysis, every TCR beta chain was defined by the combination of its CDR3 amino acid sequence and its V-gene family, and reads without a unique V-gene family were dropped. To address suspected cross-contamination and a sequencing artifact, a later analysis removed a few hundred highly shared, low-generation-probability nucleotide sequences. A later analysis calculated a clonal expansion index for each public chain from normalized within-repertoire ranks of inferred template counts. In a later analysis, generation probabilities were computed using a VDJ recombination model fitted to out-of-frame rearrangements, and the results were checked against IGoR. In a later analysis, TCR-TCR, TCR-HLA and TCR-CMV co-occurrence was scored with hypergeometric tests, and a repertoire-size bias correction was applied to TCR pairs. In a later analysis, false discovery rates were estimated by permuting HLA or CMV assignments 20 times. In a later analysis, co-occurring TCRs were grouped using DBSCAN, and TCRdist sequence similarity was added for clustering within HLA-allele-positive subsets. Repertoires with fewer than 30,000 or more than 120,000 public chains were left out of co-occurrence clustering, as were a handful of repertoires with anomalous nucleotide sharing. Entries here come from immuneACCESS through TCRdb and include only in-frame sequences with V and J called. Some clones fail to appear in such tables; in the studies checked, an unresolved V gene covers under half of the shortfall, and the cause of the remainder is unknown. V, J and clone size were drawn from that table, and D and trimming were deduced from the DNA. Recorded for this sample are approximately 120,000 clones; roughly four fifths of them occurred a single time. The ten largest account for roughly 4% of the sample.

From a lookup of the germline V gene, CDR1 and CDR2 are SGDLS and YYNGEE. V and J lose 0 bases and 7 bases, and a span of 5 bases separates them. The CDR3, from cysteine to phenylalanine, totals 11 residues. The retained sequence is limited to the CDR3, 33 bases, with the frame set at the first base. The cohort consisted of 666 healthy bone marrow donors. At the time of sampling, every cohort member was nominally healthy, though immune exposures that went unrecorded were likely present. The donor tested CMV seropositive and was one of the 289 seropositive cohort members. A peripheral blood sample was collected from each donor, and TCR beta sequencing was performed on peripheral blood mononuclear cells. The Qiagen DNeasy Blood Extraction Kit was used to extract genomic DNA from the blood cell samples. This clone was counted once. Its antigen is still unknown. Within one base of it there is no much larger clone, and no base qualities were kept.

The V and J segments used are TRBV9 and TRBJ2-7; no D gene call is confident. This clonotype originated in a woman in her forties or fifties in good health and CMV-seropositive. Sequenced sample: PBMCs. In nucleotides, the sequence is TGTGCCAGCAGCGTAGGTATGGAGCAGTACTTC. This is translated as CASSVGMEQYF.